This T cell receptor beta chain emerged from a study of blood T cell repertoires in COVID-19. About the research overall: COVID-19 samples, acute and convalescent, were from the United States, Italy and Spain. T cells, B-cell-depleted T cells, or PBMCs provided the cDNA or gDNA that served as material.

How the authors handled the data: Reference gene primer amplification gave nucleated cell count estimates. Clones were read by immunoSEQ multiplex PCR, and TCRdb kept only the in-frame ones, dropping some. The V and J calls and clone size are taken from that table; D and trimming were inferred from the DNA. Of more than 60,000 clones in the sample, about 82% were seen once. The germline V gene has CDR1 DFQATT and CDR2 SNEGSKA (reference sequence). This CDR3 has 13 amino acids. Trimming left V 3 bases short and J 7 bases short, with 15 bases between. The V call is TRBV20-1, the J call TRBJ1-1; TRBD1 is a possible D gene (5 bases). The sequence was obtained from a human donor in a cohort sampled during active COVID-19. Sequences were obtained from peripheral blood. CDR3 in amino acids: CSASRGGGREAFF. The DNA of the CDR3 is TGCAGTGCTAGTAGGGGTGGCGGACGTGAAGCTTTCTTT.